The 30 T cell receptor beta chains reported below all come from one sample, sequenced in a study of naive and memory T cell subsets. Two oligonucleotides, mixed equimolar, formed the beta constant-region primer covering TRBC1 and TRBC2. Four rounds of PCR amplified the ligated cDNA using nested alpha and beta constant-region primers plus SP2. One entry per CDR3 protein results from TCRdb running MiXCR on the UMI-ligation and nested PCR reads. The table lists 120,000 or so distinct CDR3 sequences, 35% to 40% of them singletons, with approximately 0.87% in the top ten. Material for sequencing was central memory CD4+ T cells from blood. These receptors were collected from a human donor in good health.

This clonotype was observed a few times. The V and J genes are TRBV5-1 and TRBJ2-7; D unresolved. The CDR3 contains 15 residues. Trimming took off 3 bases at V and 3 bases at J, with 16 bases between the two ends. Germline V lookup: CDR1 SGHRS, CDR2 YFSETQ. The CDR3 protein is CASSSEPTSLYEQYF. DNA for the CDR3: TGCGCCAGCAGCTCGGAACCGACAAGCCTCTACGAGCAGTACTTC.

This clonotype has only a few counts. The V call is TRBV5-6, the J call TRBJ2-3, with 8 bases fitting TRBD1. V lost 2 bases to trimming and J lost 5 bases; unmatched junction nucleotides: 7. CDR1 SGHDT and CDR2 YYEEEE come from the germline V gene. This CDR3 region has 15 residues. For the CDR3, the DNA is TGTGCCAGCAGCTTAAGGACAGGGATGGGAGATACGCAGTATTTT. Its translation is CASSLRTGMGDTQYF.

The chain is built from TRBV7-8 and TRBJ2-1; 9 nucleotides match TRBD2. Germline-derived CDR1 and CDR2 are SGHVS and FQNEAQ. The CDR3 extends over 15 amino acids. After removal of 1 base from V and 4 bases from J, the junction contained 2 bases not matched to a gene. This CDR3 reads CASSLEAGGYNEQFF. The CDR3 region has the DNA TGTGCCAGCAGCTTAGAGGCGGGAGGGTACAATGAGCAGTTCTTC.

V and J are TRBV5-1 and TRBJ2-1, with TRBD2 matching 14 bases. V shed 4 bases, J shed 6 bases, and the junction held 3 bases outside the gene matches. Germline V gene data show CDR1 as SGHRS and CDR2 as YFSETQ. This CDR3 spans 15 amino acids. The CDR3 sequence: CASSVGLAGGNEQFF. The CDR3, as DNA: TGCGCCAGCAGCGTTGGACTAGCGGGAGGCAATGAGCAGTTCTTC.

CDR3: CASSQTGVSNQPQHF. CDR3 in DNA: TGTGCCAGCAGCCAAACAGGGGTTAGCAATCAGCCCCAGCATTTT. The rearrangement links TRBV3-1 to TRBJ1-5, with 7 bases identical to TRBD1. V lost 2 bases and J lost 0; bases outside the gene matches: 1. Germline CDR1 LGHDT, CDR2 YNNKEL (reference sequence). This CDR3 is built from 15 residues.

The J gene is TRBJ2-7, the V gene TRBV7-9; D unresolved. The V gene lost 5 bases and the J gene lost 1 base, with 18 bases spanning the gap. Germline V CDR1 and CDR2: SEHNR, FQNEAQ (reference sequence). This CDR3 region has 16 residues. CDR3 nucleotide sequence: TGTGCCAGCAGCCGACCGCCCCCGCGTCGGTCCTACGAGCAGTACTTC. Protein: CASSRPPPRRSYEQYF.

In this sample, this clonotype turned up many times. The CDR3 loop reads CASSPSTKSGPGEQYF. CDR3 DNA sequence: TGTGCCAGCTCACCATCGACCAAGTCTGGCCCCGGAGAGCAGTACTTC. The chain has TRBV18 and TRBJ2-7; no clear D gene. Germline V gene lookup returns CDR1 KGHSH and CDR2 LQKENI. The CDR3 covers 16 residues. The V gene lost 2 bases and the J gene lost 7 bases, with 21 bases spanning the gap.

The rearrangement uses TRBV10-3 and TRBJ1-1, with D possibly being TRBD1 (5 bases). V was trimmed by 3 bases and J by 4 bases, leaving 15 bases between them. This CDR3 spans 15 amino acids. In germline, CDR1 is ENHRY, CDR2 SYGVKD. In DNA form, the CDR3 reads TGTGCCATCAGTGACCGGGACCGAGGGACCACTGAAGCTTTCTTT. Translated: CAISDRDRGTTEAFF.

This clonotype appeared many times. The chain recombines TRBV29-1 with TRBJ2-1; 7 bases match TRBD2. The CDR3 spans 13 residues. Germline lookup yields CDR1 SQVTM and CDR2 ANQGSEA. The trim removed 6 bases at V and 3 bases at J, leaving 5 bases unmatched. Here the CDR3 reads CSVASGVYNEQFF. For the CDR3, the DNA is TGCAGCGTAGCTAGCGGAGTCTACAATGAGCAGTTCTTC.

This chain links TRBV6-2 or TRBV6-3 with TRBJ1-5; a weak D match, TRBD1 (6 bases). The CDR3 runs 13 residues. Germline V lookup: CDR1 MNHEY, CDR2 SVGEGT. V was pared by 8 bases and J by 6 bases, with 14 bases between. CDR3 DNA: TGTGCCAGCCAAAGGGGGGGCCGTCAGCCCCAGCATTTT. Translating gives CASQRGGRQPQHF.

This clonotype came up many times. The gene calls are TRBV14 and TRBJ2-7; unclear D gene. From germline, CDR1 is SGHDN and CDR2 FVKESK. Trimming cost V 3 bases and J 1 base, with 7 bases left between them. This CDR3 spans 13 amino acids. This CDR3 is CASSHRISYEQYF. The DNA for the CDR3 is TGTGCCAGCAGCCATCGCATATCCTACGAGCAGTACTTC.

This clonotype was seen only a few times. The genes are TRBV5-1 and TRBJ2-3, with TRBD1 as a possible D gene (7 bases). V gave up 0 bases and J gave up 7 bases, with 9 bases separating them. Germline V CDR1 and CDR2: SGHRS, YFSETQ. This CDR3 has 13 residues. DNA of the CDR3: TGCGCCAGCAGCTTGGCAGGGGGGAATACGCAGTATTTT. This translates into CASSLAGGNTQYF. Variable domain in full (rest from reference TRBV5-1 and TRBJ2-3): KAGVTQTPRYLIKTRGQQVTLSCSPISGHRSVSWYQQTPGQGLQFLFEYFSETQRNKGNFPGRFSGRQFSNSRSEMNVSTLELGDSALYLCASSLAGGNTQYFGPGTRLTVL.

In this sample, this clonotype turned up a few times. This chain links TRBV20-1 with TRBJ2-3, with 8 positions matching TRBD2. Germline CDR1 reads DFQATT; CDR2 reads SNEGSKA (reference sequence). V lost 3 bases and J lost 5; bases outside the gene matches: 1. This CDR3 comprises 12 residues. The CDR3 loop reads CSARTSVDTQYF. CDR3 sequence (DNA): TGCAGTGCTAGGACTAGCGTAGATACGCAGTATTTT.

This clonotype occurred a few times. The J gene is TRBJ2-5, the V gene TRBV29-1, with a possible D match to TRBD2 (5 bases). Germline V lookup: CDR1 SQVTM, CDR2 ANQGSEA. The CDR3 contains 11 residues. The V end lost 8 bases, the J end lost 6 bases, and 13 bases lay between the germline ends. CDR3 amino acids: CSHTRQQTQYF. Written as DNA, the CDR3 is TGCAGCCATACTAGGCAACAGACCCAGTACTTC.

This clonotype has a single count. CDR3 sequence: CASTQRVMNTEAFF. DNA of the CDR3: TGTGCCAGCACCCAACGGGTAATGAACACTGAAGCTTTCTTT. This rearrangement joins TRBV6-2 or TRBV6-3 to TRBJ1-1; D is undetermined. CDR1 and CDR2 (germline): MNHEY, SVGEGT. Between the trimmed V and J ends, which lost 7 bases and 0 bases, there was a span of 12 bases. This CDR3 is built from 14 residues.

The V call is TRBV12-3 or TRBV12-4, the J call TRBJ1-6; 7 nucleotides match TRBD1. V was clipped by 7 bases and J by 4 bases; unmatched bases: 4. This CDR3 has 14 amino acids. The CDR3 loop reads CASTPGQYNSPLHF. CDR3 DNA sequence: TGTGCCAGCACGCCGGGACAGTATAATTCACCCCTCCACTTT.

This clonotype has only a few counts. In nucleotides, the CDR3 is TGTGCCAGCAGCCGTCGCCGAGGGGTTGGCAATCAGCCCCAGCATTTT. It is translated as CASSRRRGVGNQPQHF. The chain recombines TRBV5-8 with TRBJ1-5; a weak D match, TRBD1 (5 bases). This CDR3 has 16 residues. Trimming left V 4 bases short and J 2 bases short, with 16 bases between. Germline V lookup: CDR1 SGHTS, CDR2 YDEGEE.

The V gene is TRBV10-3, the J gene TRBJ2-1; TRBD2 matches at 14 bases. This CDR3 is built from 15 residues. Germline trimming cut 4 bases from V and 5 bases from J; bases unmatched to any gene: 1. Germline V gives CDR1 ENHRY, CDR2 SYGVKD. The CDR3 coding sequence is TGTGCCATCAGTGGACTAGCGGGAGGGAACAATGAGCAGTTCTTC. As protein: CAISGLAGGNNEQFF.

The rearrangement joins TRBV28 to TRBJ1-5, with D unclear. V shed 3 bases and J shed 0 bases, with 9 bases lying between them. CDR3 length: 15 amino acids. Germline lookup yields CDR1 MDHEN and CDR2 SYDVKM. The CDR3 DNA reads TGTGCCAGCAGTTTTTCCAGATATAGCAATCAGCCCCAGCATTTT. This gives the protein CASSFSRYSNQPQHF.

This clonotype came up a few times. The CDR3 DNA reads as TGTGCCAGCTGGCTATCTGGCACCGGGGAGCTGTTTTTT. Its protein product is CASWLSGTGELFF. The chain combines TRBV28 with TRBJ2-2; D not certain. Trimming left V 8 bases short and J 4 bases short, with 11 bases between. Germline V gene sequence: CDR1 MDHEN, CDR2 SYDVKM. The CDR3 extends over 13 amino acids.

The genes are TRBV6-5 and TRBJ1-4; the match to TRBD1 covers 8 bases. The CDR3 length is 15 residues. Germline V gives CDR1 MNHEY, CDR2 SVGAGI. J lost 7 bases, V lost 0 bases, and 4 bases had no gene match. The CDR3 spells CASSYSSRGREKLFF. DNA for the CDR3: TGTGCCAGCAGTTACTCGAGCAGGGGGCGTGAAAAACTGTTTTTT.

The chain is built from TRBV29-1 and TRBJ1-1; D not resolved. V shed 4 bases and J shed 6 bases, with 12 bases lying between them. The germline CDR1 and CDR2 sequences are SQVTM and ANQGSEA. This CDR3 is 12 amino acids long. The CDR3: CSVVGREAEAFF. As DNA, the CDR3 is TGCAGCGTTGTCGGTCGGGAAGCTGAAGCTTTCTTT. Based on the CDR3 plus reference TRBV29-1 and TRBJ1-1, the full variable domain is SAVISQKPSRDICQRGTSLTIQCQVDSQVTMMFWYRQQPGQSLTLIATANQGSEATYESGFVIDKFPISRPNLTFSTLTVSNMSPEDSSIYLCSVVGREAEAFFGQGTRLTVV.

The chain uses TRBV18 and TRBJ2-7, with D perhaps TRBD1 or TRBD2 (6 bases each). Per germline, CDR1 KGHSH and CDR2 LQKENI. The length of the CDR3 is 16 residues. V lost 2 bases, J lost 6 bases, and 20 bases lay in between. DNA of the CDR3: TGTGCCAGCTCACCAGTCTTGGGGGGCGTCGCCAGCGAGCAGTACTTC. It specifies CASSPVLGGVASEQYF.

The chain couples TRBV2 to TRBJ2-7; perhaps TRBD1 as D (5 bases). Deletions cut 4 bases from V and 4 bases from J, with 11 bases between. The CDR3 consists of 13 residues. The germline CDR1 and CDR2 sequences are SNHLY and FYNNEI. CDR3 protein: CASSGQGLYEQYF. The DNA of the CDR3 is TGTGCCAGCAGTGGGCAGGGCCTTTACGAGCAGTACTTC.

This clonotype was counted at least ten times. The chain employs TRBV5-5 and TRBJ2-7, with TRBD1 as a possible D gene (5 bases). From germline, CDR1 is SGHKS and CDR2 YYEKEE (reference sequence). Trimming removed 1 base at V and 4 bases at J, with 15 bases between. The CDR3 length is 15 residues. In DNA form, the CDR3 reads TGTGCCAGCAGCTTGCGGCCAGGGTCGGATTACGAGCAGTACTTC. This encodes CASSLRPGSDYEQYF.

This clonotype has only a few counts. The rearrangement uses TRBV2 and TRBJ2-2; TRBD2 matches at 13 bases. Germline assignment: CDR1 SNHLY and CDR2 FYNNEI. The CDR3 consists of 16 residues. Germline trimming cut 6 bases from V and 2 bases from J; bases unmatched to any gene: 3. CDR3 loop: CASRVGLAGNTGELFF. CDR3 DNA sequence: TGTGCCAGCAGAGTGGGACTAGCGGGAAACACCGGGGAGCTGTTTTTT.

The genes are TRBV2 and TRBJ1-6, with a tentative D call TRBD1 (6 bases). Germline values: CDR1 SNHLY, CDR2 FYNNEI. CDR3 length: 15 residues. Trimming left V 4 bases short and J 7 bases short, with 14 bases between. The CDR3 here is CASSGRGRRNSPLHF. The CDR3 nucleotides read TGTGCCAGCAGTGGTAGGGGGAGGCGGAATTCACCCCTCCACTTT.

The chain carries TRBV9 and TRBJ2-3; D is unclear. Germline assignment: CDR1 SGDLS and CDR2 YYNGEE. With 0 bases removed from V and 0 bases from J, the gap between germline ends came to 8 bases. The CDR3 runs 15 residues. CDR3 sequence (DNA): TGTGCCAGCAGCGTAGAGGCAGCTAGCACAGATACGCAGTATTTT. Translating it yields CASSVEAASTDTQYF.

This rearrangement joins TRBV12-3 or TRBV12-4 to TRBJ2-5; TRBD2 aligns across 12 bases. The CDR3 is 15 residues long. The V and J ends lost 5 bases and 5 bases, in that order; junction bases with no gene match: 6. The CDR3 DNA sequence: TGTGCCAGCAGTAGACTAGCGGGAGTGTCCGAGACCCAGTACTTC. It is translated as CASSRLAGVSETQYF.

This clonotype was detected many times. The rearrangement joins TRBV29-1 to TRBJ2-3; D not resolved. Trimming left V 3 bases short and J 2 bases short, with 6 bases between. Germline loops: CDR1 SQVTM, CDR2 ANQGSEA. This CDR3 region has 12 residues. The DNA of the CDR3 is TGCAGCGTTGATGCCCACACAGATACGCAGTATTTT. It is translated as CSVDAHTDTQYF.